A selection of T cell receptor beta chains follows, all from one sample in a study of blood T cell repertoires in COVID-19. Sequencing was performed with immunoSEQ multiplex PCR; in TCRdb, only in-frame clones are kept and a portion is missing. The sample contains 110,000 to 150,000 clones, more than 65% of which appear only once. What was sequenced was peripheral blood. The source of these receptors is a man aged 55 to 70 with active or convalescent COVID-19. Each CDR3 is given with its conserved first and last residue. Each record gives: J gene, D gene, V gene, clone size, CDR3 DNA, CDR3 protein. D genes are given only for firm matches. Expanded clones are given a class, and other clones once, few, many or no size at all.

TRBJ2-2 TRBD1 TRBV11-3 - TGTGCCAGCAGCTTGACCGGGACAGGGCCCCCCGGGGAGCTGTTTTTT CASSLTGTGPPGELFF
TRBJ1-2 TRBD1 TRBV7-9 - TGTGCCAGCAGCACGGACAGGCTAGCTAACTATGGCTACACCTTC CASSTDRLANYGYTF
TRBJ1-4 - TRBV30 few TGTGCCTGGAGTGTACGAGAGAATGAAAAACTGTTTTTT CAWSVRENEKLFF
TRBJ1-3 TRBD1 TRBV30 - TGTGCCTTGACCGGGACAGGGGCTGGAAACACCATATATTTT CALTGTGAGNTIYF
TRBJ2-1 - TRBV9 - TGTGCCAGCAGCGTAGGCCGTAGCTCCTACAATGAGCAGTTCTTC CASSVGRSSYNEQFF
TRBJ2-4 - TRBV14 - TGTGCCAGCAGCCAAGGTGGAGGGAGGAACATTCAGTACTTC CASSQGGGRNIQYF
TRBJ2-1 - TRBV5-8 - TGTGCCAGCAGCCCCCCCGGGGGAAATGAGCAGTTCTTC CASSPPGGNEQFF
TRBJ2-7 - TRBV7-8 - TGTGCCAGCAGCTTAGTCGGCAGGATTTACGAGCAGTACTTC CASSLVGRIYEQYF
TRBJ2-3 TRBD2 TRBV6-5 - TGTGCCAGCAGTTATAGTAGCGGGAGCTCAGATACGCAGTATTTT CASSYSSGSSDTQYF
TRBJ2-2 TRBD1 TRBV24-1 - TGTGCCACCAGTGATCCAGTGGGACAGAAGGGGACCGGGGAGCTGTTTTTT CATSDPVGQKGTGELFF
TRBJ2-1 TRBD2 TRBV13 - TGTGCCAGCAAGGGGACTAGCGGGGGGGCATACTACAATGAGCAGTTCTTC CASKGTSGGAYYNEQFF
TRBJ1-2 - TRBV28 - TGTGCCGCAGGGCCTAATAACTATGGCTACACCTTC CAAGPNNYGYTF
TRBJ1-2 TRBD1 TRBV2 - TGTGCCAGCAGTGTAAATGATGGGTGGGACAGATCCGGCTACACCTTC CASSVNDGWDRSGYTF
TRBJ1-2 - TRBV18 - TGTGCCAGCTCACACGGACAGCAACCTAGTGGCTACACCTTC CASSHGQQPSGYTF
TRBJ2-7 TRBD2 TRBV5-8 - TGTGCCAGCAGCTTGGCCAGGCAGGGAGGGGACGAGCAGTACTTC CASSLARQGGDEQYF
TRBJ1-3 - TRBV11-2 - TGTGCCAGCAGCACCCAGGGGACCGCCATATATTTT CASSTQGTAIYF
TRBJ2-7 - TRBV5-4 - TGTGCCAGCAGCTTGGGAGGGTTTTTTAGCTCCTACGAGCAGTACTTC CASSLGGFFSSYEQYF
TRBJ2-6 - TRBV18 - TGTGCCAGCTCAATCTCTCCTGGGGCCAACGTCCTGACTTTC CASSISPGANVLTF
TRBJ1-2 - TRBV2 - TGTGCCAGCACCGAAGGGGGAACTACGAGTCATAGTCGCCGTGGCTACACCTTC CASTEGGTTSHSRRGYTF
TRBJ1-5 TRBD1 TRBV7-2 - TGTGCCAGCAGCTTAGGGATACAGGGGGGGTATAGCAATCAGCCCCAGCATTTT CASSLGIQGGYSNQPQHF
TRBJ2-1 - TRBV27 - TGTGCCAGCAGTACGATCAGGGGCCAGCAGTTCTTC CASSTIRGQQFF
TRBJ2-3 TRBD1 TRBV5-1 - TGCGCCAGCAGCAACGGACAGGGCCTGAGCACAGATACGCAGTATTTT CASSNGQGLSTDTQYF